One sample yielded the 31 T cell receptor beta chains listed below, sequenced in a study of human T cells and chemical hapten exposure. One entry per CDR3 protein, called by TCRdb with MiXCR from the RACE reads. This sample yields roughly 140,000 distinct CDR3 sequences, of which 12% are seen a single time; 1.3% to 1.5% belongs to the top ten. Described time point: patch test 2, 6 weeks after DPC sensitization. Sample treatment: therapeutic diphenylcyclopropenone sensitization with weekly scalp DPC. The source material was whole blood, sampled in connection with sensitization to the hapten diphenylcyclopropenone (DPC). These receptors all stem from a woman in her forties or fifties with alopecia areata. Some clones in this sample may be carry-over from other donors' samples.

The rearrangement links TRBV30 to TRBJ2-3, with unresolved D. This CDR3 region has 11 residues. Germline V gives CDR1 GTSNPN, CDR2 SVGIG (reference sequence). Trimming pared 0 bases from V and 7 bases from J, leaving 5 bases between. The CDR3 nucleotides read TGTGCCTGGAGTGTGGCCTATACGCAGTATTTT. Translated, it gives CAWSVAYTQYF.

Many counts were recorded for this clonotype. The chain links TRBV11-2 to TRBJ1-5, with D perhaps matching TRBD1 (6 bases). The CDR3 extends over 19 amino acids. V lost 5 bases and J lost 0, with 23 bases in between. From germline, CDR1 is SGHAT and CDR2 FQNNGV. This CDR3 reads CASSARRPLDSYSNQPQHF. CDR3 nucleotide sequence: TGTGCCAGCAGCGCAAGGAGACCATTGGACAGTTATAGCAATCAGCCCCAGCATTTT.

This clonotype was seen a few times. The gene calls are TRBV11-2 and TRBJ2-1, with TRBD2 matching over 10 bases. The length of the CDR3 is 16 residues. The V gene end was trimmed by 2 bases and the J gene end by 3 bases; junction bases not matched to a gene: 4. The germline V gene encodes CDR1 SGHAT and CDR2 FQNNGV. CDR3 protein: CASSLLGTSVYNEQFF. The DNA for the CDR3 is TGTGCCAGCAGCTTATTAGGGACTAGCGTCTACAATGAGCAGTTCTTC.

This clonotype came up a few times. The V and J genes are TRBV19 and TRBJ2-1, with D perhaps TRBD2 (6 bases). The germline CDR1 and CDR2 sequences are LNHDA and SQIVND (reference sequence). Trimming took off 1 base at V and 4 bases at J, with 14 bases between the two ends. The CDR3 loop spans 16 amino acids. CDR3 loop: CASSIGGALMYNEQFF. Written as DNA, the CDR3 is TGTGCCAGTAGTATAGGCGGGGCATTGATGTACAATGAGCAGTTCTTC.

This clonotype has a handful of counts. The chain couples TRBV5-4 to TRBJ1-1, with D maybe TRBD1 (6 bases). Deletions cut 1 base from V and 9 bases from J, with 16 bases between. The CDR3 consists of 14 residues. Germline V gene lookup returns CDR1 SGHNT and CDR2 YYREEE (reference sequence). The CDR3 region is CASSLSRGRGQAFF. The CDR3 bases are TGTGCCAGCAGCTTGTCCCGGGGCAGGGGCCAAGCTTTCTTT.

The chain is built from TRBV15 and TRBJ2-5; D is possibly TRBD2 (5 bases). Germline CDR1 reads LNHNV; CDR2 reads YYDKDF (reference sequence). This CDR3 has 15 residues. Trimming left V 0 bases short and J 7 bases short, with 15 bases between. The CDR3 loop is CATSRDHSGGVTQYF. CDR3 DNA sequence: TGTGCCACCAGCAGAGATCACAGCGGAGGTGTGACCCAGTACTTC. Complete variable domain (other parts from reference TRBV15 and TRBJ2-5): DAMVIQNPRYQVTQFGKPVTLSCSQTLNHNVMYWYQQKSSQAPKLLFHYYDKDFNNEADTPDNFQSRRPNTSFCFLDIRSPGLGDTAMYLCATSRDHSGGVTQYFGPGTRLLVL.

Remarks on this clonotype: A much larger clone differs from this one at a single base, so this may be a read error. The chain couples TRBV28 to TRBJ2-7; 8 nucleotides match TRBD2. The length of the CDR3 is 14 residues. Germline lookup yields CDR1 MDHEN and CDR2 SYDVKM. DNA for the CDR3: TGTGTCAGCAGTTCCTTAGCGGGACTGAATGAGCAGTACTTC. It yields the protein CVSSSLAGLNEQYF.

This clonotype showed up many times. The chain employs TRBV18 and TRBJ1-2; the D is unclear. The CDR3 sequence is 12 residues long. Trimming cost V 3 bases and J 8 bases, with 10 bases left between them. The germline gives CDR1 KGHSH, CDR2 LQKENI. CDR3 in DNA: TGTGCCAGCTCACCCCAGGAGGGAGGCTACACCTTC. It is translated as CASSPQEGGYTF.

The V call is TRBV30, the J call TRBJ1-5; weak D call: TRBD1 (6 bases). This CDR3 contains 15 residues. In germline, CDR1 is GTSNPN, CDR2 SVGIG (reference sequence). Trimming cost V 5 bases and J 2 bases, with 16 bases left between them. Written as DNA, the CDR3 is TGTGCCTGGGGTCGGCAGGGGATGGGCAATCAGCCCCAGCATTTT. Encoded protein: CAWGRQGMGNQPQHF.

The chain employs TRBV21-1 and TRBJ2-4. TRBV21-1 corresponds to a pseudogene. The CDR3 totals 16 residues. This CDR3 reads CASSKVYIIAKNIQYF. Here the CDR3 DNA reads TGTGCCAGCAGCAAAGTCTACATAATAGCCAAAAACATTCAGTACTTC.

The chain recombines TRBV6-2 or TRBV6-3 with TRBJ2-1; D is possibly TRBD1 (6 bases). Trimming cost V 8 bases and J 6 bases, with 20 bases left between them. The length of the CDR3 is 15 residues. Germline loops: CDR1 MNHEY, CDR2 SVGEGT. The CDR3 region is CASGWDIKNGNEQFF. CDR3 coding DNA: TGTGCCAGCGGCTGGGACATAAAAAACGGCAATGAGCAGTTCTTC.

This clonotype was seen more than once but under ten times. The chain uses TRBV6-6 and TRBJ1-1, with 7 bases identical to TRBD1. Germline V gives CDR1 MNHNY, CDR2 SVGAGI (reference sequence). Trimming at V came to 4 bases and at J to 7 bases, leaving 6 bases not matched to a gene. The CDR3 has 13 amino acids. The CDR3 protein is CASSSSRDSEAFF. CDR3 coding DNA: TGTGCCAGCAGTTCATCCCGGGACAGTGAAGCTTTCTTT.

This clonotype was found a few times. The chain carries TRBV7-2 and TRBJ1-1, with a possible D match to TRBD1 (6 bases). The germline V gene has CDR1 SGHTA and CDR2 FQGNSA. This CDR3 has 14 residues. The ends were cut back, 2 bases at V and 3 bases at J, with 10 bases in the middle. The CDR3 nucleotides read TGTGCCAGCAGCTTACAGGGGCCCGACACTGAAGCTTTCTTT. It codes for CASSLQGPDTEAFF.

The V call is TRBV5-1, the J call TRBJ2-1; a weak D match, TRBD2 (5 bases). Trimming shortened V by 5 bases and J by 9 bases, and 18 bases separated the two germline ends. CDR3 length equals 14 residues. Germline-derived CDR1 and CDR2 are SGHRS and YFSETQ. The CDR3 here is CASRSGVMWGEQFF. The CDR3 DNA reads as TGCGCCAGCAGGAGCGGAGTGATGTGGGGTGAGCAGTTCTTC.

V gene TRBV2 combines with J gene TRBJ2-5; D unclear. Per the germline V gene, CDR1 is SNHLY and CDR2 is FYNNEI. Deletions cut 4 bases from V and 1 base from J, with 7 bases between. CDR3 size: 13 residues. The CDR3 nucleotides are TGTGCCAGCAGTGGCCAACCCCAAGAGACCCAGTACTTC. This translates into CASSGQPQETQYF.

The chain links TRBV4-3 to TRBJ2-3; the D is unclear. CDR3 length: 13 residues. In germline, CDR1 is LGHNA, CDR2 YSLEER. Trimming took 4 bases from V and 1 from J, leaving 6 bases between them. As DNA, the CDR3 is TGCGCCAGCAGCCGCCATGGCACAGATACGCAGTATTTT. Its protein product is CASSRHGTDTQYF.

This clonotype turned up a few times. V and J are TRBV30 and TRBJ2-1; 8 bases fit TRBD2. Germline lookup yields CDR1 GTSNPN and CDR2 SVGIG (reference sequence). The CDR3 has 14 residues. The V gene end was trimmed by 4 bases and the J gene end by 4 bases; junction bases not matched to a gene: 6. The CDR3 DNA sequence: TGTGCCTGGATAAGCGGGAGCGTATACAATGAGCAGTTCTTC. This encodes CAWISGSVYNEQFF.

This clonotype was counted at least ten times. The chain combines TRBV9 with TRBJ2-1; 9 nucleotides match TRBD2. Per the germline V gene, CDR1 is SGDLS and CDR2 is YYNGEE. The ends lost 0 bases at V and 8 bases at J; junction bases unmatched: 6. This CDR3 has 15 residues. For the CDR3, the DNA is TGTGCCAGCAGCGTAGGCGGGAGGGCCTGGGATGAGCAGTTCTTC. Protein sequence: CASSVGGRAWDEQFF.

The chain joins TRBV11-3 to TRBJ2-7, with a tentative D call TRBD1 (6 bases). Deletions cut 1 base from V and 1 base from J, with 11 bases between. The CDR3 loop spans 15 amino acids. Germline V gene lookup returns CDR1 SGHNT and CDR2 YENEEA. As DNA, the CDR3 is TGTGCCAGCAGCTTAGTAACAGGGCAATCCTACGAGCAGTACTTC. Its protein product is CASSLVTGQSYEQYF.

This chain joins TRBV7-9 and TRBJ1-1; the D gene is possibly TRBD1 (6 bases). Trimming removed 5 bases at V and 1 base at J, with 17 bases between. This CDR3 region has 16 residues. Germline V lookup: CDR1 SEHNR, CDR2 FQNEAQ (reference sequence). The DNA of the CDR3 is TGTGCCAGCAGCCCACCACCTACAGGGCCGAACACTGAAGCTTTCTTT. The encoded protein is CASSPPPTGPNTEAFF.

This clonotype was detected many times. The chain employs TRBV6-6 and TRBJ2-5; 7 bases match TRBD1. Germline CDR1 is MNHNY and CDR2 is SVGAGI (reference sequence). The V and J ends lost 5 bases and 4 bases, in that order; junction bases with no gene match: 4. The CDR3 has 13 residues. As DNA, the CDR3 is TGTGCCAGCAGTCTAGGGGGCCCAGAGACCCAGTACTTC. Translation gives CASSLGGPETQYF.

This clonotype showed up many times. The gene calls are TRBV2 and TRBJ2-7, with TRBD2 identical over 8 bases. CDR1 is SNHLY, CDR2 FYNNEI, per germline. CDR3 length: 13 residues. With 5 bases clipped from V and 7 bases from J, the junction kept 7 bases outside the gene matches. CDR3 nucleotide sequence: TGTGCCAGCAGTTGGACTAGCACAGGAGAGCAGTACTTC. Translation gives CASSWTSTGEQYF.

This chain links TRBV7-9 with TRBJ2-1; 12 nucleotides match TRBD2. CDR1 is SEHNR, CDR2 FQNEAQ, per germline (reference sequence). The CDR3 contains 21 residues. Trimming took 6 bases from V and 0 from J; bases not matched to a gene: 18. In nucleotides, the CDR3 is TGTGCCAGCAGGCGCAGCCCCCTACTAGCGGGAGGTAGATACTCCTACAATGAGCAGTTCTTC. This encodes CASRRSPLLAGGRYSYNEQFF.

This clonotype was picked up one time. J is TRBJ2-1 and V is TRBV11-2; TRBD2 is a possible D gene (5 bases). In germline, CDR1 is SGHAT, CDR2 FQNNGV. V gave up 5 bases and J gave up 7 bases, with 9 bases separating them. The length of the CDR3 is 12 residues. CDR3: CASSPDSNEQFF. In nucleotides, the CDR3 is TGTGCCAGCAGCCCGGACTCTAATGAGCAGTTCTTC.

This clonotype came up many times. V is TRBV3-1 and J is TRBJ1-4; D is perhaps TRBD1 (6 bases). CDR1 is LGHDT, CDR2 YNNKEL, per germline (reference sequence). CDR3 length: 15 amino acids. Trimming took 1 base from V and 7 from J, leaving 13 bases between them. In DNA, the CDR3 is TGTGCCAGCAGCCAAGCAGCAGGGGAAGGTGAAAAACTGTTTTTT. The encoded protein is CASSQAAGEGEKLFF.

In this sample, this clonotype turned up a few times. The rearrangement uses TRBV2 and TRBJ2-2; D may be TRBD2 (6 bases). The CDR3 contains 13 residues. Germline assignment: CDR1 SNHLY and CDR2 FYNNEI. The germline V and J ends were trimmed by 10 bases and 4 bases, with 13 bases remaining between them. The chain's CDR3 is CATMIGGTGELFF. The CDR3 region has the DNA TGTGCCACCATGATCGGGGGCACCGGGGAGCTGTTTTTT.

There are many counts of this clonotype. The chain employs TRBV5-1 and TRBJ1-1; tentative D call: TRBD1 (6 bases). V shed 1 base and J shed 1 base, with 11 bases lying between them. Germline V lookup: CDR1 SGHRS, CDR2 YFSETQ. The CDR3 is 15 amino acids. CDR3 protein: CASSLSGTQNTEAFF. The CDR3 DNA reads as TGCGCCAGCAGCTTGAGCGGGACACAGAACACTGAAGCTTTCTTT.

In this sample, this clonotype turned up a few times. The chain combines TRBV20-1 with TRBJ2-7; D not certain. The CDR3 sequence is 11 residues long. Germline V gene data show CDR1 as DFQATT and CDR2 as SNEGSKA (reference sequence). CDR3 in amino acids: CSIVKNHEQYF. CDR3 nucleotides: TGCAGCATAGTCAAAAACCACGAGCAGTACTTC.

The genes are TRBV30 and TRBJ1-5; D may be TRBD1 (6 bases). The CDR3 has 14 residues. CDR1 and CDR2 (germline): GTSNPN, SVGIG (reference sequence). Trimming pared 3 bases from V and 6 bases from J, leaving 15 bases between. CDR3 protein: CAWSAGGAFQPQHF. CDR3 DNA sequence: TGTGCCTGGAGCGCCGGGGGGGCTTTTCAGCCCCAGCATTTT.

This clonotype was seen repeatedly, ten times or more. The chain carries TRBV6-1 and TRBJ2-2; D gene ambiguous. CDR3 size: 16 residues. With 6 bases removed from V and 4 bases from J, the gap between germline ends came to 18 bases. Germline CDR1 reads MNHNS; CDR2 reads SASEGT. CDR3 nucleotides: TGTGCCAGCAGACCTGGCAGCGCCATACTCACCGGGGAGCTGTTTTTT. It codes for CASRPGSAILTGELFF.

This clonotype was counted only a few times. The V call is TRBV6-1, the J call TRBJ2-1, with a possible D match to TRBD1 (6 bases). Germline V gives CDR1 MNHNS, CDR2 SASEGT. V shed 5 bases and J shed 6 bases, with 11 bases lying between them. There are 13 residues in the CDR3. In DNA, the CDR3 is TGTGCCAGCAGTTCCCAGGGGTTCAATGAGCAGTTCTTC. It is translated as CASSSQGFNEQFF.